The 27 T cell receptor beta chains below were found in one sample sequenced in a study of blood T cell repertoires in COVID-19. TCRdb's copy holds only in-frame clones and misses some; the assay was immunoSEQ multiplex PCR. The table shows 200,000 or so clones, with about four fifths occurring only once. The material sequenced was peripheral blood. These receptors were taken from a woman aged 25 to 39 who had recovered from COVID-19.

A word on this clone: Other nucleotide sequences from this sample produce the same CDR3. The genes are TRBV6-5 and TRBJ2-1, with a tentative D call TRBD1 (5 bases). The length of the CDR3 is 14 residues. Trimming removed 3 bases at V and 5 bases at J, with 11 bases between. The germline V gene has CDR1 MNHEY and CDR2 SVGAGI. The CDR3 nucleotides read TGTGCCAGCAGTTATATGGGGCTTCACAATGAGCAGTTCTTC. Translation: CASSYMGLHNEQFF.

Concerning this clone: At one of its ends the junction is not consistent with the germline gene, which may arise from a read error. The rearrangement joins TRBV7-7 to TRBJ2-3, with unresolved D. The CDR3 is 13 amino acids. Per the germline V gene, CDR1 is SSHAT and CDR2 is FNYEAQ (reference sequence). CDR3 in DNA: TGTGCTAGCAGCTTTCAGGATACCGATACGCAGTATTTT. This encodes CASSFQDTDTQYF.

The J gene is TRBJ1-1, the V gene TRBV11-2, with 8 bases fitting TRBD1. Germline trimming cut 2 bases from V and 0 bases from J; bases unmatched to any gene: 2. This CDR3 region has 15 residues. Germline V gene lookup returns CDR1 SGHAT and CDR2 FQNNGV. The CDR3 region has the DNA TGTGCCAGCAGCTTATCCAGGGGGCTGAACACTGAAGCTTTCTTT. As protein: CASSLSRGLNTEAFF.

This clone was counted many times. This chain joins TRBV7-3 and TRBJ2-7; 8 nucleotides line up with TRBD1. Trimming took 1 base from V and 4 from J; bases not matched to a gene: 9. The germline gives CDR1 SGHTA, CDR2 FQGTGA. The CDR3 extends over 16 amino acids. The CDR3 reads CASSLSGGQGNYEQYF. As DNA, the CDR3 is TGTGCCAGCAGCTTAAGCGGAGGACAGGGAAATTACGAGCAGTACTTC.

V and J are TRBV5-1 and TRBJ2-5; 9 bases line up with TRBD1. Trimming at V came to 6 bases and at J to 5 bases, leaving 8 bases not matched to a gene. Germline assignment: CDR1 SGHRS and CDR2 YFSETQ. This CDR3 has 14 residues. The CDR3 spells CASKPTGGSETQYF. The CDR3 coding sequence is TGCGCCAGCAAACCGACAGGGGGGTCCGAGACCCAGTACTTC.

Concerning this clone: This sample includes further DNA sequences coding for the same CDR3. J is TRBJ2-1 and V is TRBV3-1 (or the pseudogene TRBV3-2); 10 bases are a match to TRBD2. Germline V gene data show CDR1 as LGHDT and CDR2 as YNNKEL (reference sequence). The CDR3 length is 16 residues. The J segment lost 4 bases and the V segment lost 0 bases, leaving 3 bases of the junction unmatched. Written as DNA, the CDR3 is TGTGCCAGCAGCCAAGATCTAGCGGGGGTATACAATGAGCAGTTCTTC. Its protein product is CASSQDLAGVYNEQFF.

This clone was recorded a few times. The sample has other DNA sequences that encode this CDR3 too. The rearrangement links TRBV7-3 to TRBJ2-3, with TRBD2 matching 13 bases. Germline CDR1 and CDR2: SGHTA and FQGTGA. Germline trimming cut 2 bases from V and 2 bases from J; bases unmatched to any gene: 1. The CDR3 sequence is 16 residues long. For the CDR3, the DNA is TGTGCCAGCAGCTTAGGGACTAGCGGGACCACAGATACGCAGTATTTT. This gives the protein CASSLGTSGTTDTQYF.

The V gene is TRBV19, the J gene TRBJ1-5, with 10 bases that match TRBD1. The V segment lost 7 bases and the J segment 7 bases; nucleotides outside the gene matches: 4. Germline values: CDR1 LNHDA, CDR2 SQIVND (reference sequence). The length of the CDR3 is 13 residues. The CDR3, as DNA: TGTGCCAGTACCCGGGACAGGGGACAGCCCCAGCATTTT. Its protein product is CASTRDRGQPQHF.

This sequence joins TRBV30 and TRBJ2-1; possibly TRBD1 for D (5 bases). The CDR3 loop spans 11 amino acids. The germline V gene has CDR1 GTSNPN and CDR2 SVGIG (reference sequence). Trimming took 6 bases from V and 9 from J, leaving 12 bases between them. The CDR3 spells CACKGLPEQFF. CDR3 DNA sequence: TGTGCCTGTAAGGGGCTGCCTGAGCAGTTCTTC.

The V gene is TRBV11-2, the J gene TRBJ2-5; the match to TRBD1 covers 8 bases. V trimming: 1 base; J trimming: 5 bases; junction bases outside the gene matches: 6. Per germline, CDR1 SGHAT and CDR2 FQNNGV. The CDR3 has 15 residues. CDR3 sequence reads: CASSLAPTGVETQYF. As DNA, the CDR3 is TGTGCCAGCAGCTTAGCCCCGACAGGGGTTGAGACCCAGTACTTC.

The chain is built from TRBV5-5 and TRBJ2-7, with TRBD1 identical over 12 bases. This CDR3 comprises 14 residues. The V gene end was trimmed by 5 bases and the J gene end by 6 bases; junction bases not matched to a gene: 6. Germline CDR1 is SGHKS and CDR2 is YYEKEE (reference sequence). CDR3 sequence reads: CASSSGTGGVEQYF. CDR3 nucleotide sequence: TGTGCCAGCAGTTCCGGGACAGGGGGCGTCGAGCAGTACTTC.

V gene TRBV29-1 combines with J gene TRBJ2-7, with 8 bases that match TRBD2. This CDR3 region has 14 residues. With 1 base clipped from V and 7 bases from J, the junction kept 9 bases outside the gene matches. Germline CDR1 SQVTM, CDR2 ANQGSEA. The CDR3 reads CSVEASGLMGEQYF. CDR3 nucleotide sequence: TGCAGCGTTGAAGCTAGCGGGCTCATGGGGGAGCAGTACTTC.

The chain employs TRBV12-3 or TRBV12-4 and TRBJ2-5; 8 bases are a match to TRBD1. The CDR3 sequence is 13 residues long. V shed 6 bases, J shed 5 bases, and the junction held 5 bases outside the gene matches. CDR3 DNA sequence: TGTGCCAGCAGGCCCGGACAGGGCGAGACCCAGTACTTC. Protein sequence: CASRPGQGETQYF.

J is TRBJ2-5 and V is TRBV6-7; D might be TRBD2 (5 bases). TRBV6-7 is known as an ORF, though its function is uncertain. CDR3 length: 13 residues. Trimming cost V 5 bases and J 4 bases, with 11 bases left between them. This CDR3 reads CASSLRAGETQYF. CDR3 in DNA: TGTGCCAGCAGTCTGAGGGCGGGAGAGACCCAGTACTTC.

The chain combines TRBV7-9 with TRBJ2-7; perhaps TRBD1 as D (6 bases). Deletions cut 5 bases from V and 4 bases from J, with 21 bases between. CDR3 size: 16 residues. Germline V CDR1 and CDR2: SEHNR, FQNEAQ (reference sequence). CDR3: CASSPLILGQGYEQYF. DNA for the CDR3: TGTGCCAGCAGCCCCCTAATTTTGGGACAAGGATACGAGCAGTACTTC.

The chain recombines TRBV9 with TRBJ2-2, with TRBD2 identical over 10 bases. This CDR3 has 17 amino acids. CDR1 and CDR2 (germline): SGDLS, YYNGEE. V lost 2 bases and J lost 1; bases outside the gene matches: 5. The CDR3 reads CASSVRTSGRNTGELFF. CDR3 DNA sequence: TGTGCCAGCAGCGTTCGGACTAGCGGAAGGAACACCGGGGAGCTGTTTTTT.

The chain employs TRBV12-3 or TRBV12-4 and TRBJ2-1, with TRBD2 identical over 8 bases. After removal of 6 bases from V and 6 bases from J, the junction contained 4 bases not matched to a gene. The CDR3 loop spans 13 amino acids. DNA for the CDR3: TGTGCCAGCAGCATAGCGGGGCGCAATGAGCAGTTCTTC. The encoded protein is CASSIAGRNEQFF.

The V gene is TRBV3-1 (or the pseudogene TRBV3-2), the J gene TRBJ2-7, with 11 positions matching TRBD1. Germline loops: CDR1 LGHDT, CDR2 YNNKEL (reference sequence). J gave up 4 bases and V 1 base, and 0 bases lay outside the gene matches. The CDR3 has 14 amino acids. The DNA for the CDR3 is TGTGCCAGCAGCCAAGGGGACAGGGGGTACGAGCAGTACTTC. This translates into CASSQGDRGYEQYF.

The V and J genes are TRBV24-1 and TRBJ2-5; tentatively, D is TRBD1 (6 bases). The CDR3 runs to 16 residues. Germline CDR1 and CDR2: KGHDR and SFDVKD. With 3 bases removed from V and 5 bases from J, the gap between germline ends came to 18 bases. The CDR3 sequence is CATSDMGHPGKETQYF. The DNA of the CDR3 is TGTGCCACCAGTGATATGGGACACCCGGGGAAGGAGACCCAGTACTTC.

V and J are TRBV12-3 or TRBV12-4 and TRBJ2-7; D gene uncertain. The CDR3 contains 13 residues. Trimming stripped 0 bases from V and 3 bases from J, with 6 bases between. The CDR3 DNA sequence: TGTGCCAGCAGTTTAGCTCAGAACTACGAGCAGTACTTC. This gives the protein CASSLAQNYEQYF.

The table lists this clone with a count of one. The V gene is TRBV2, the J gene TRBJ2-7; tentatively, D is TRBD1 (5 bases). The CDR3 has 13 residues. V shed 7 bases and J shed 4 bases, with 14 bases lying between them. Germline V lookup: CDR1 SNHLY, CDR2 FYNNEI. The CDR3 loop is CASKSRELYEQYF. CDR3 nucleotide sequence: TGTGCCAGCAAAAGCAGGGAACTTTACGAGCAGTACTTC.

V is TRBV11-2 and J is TRBJ2-2; D remains unclear. CDR1 is SGHAT and CDR2 is FQNNGV in the germline V gene. The CDR3 loop spans 13 amino acids. The V and J ends lost 5 bases and 4 bases respectively, with 8 bases between them. The CDR3, as DNA: TGTGCCAGCAGCCCTATCCGCACCGGGGAGCTGTTTTTT. Amino acid sequence: CASSPIRTGELFF.

V usage is TRBV27 and J usage is TRBJ1-3; D may be TRBD1 (6 bases). Trimming removed 5 bases at V and 4 bases at J, with 12 bases between. This CDR3 spans 14 amino acids. Germline V gene lookup returns CDR1 MNHEY and CDR2 SMNVEV (reference sequence). The CDR3 DNA is TGTGCCAGCAGTCCGCATACAGGGGGAAACACCATATATTTT. Translating it yields CASSPHTGGNTIYF.

The chain carries TRBV27 and TRBJ1-6, with D unclear. Per the germline V gene, CDR1 is MNHEY and CDR2 is SMNVEV (reference sequence). The CDR3 is 12 residues long. The ends were cut back, 3 bases at V and 10 bases at J, with 7 bases in the middle. CDR3 sequence reads: CASSLEGSPLHF. For the CDR3, the DNA is TGTGCCAGCAGTTTGGAGGGCTCACCCCTCCACTTT.

The gene calls are TRBV6-5 and TRBJ1-1; no definite D call. The CDR3 runs 12 residues. Per germline, CDR1 MNHEY and CDR2 SVGAGI. V was trimmed by 7 bases and J by 1 base, leaving 7 bases between them. The CDR3 DNA is TGTGCCAGCACGGCAGGGAACACTGAAGCTTTCTTT. It encodes CASTAGNTEAFF.

This sequence joins TRBV3-1 (or the pseudogene TRBV3-2) and TRBJ2-1, with 9 bases aligning to TRBD1. The CDR3 runs to 16 residues. The J segment lost 3 bases and the V segment lost 4 bases, leaving 7 bases of the junction unmatched. Germline assignment: CDR1 LGHDT and CDR2 YNNKEL (reference sequence). CDR3 protein: CASSRTRDRDYNEQFF. CDR3 nucleotide sequence: TGTGCCAGCAGCCGGACCCGGGACAGGGACTACAATGAGCAGTTCTTC.

This chain joins TRBV6-5 and TRBJ1-1; the match to TRBD1 covers 10 bases. CDR1 and CDR2 (germline): MNHEY, SVGAGI. The V segment lost 6 bases and the J segment 4 bases; nucleotides outside the gene matches: 5. This CDR3 has 14 residues. This CDR3 reads CASSSRTGGTEAFF. CDR3 in DNA: TGTGCCAGCAGCTCCAGGACAGGGGGCACTGAAGCTTTCTTT.